This T cell receptor beta chain emerged from a study of blood T cell repertoires in COVID-19. About the research overall: Donors in the United States, Italy and Spain gave samples during acute or convalescent COVID-19. Sources were T cells, B-cell-depleted T cells, or PBMCs; the material itself was cDNA or gDNA.

The germline gives CDR1 LGHDT, CDR2 YNNKEL (reference sequence). CDR3 length: 15 residues. J gave up 3 bases and V 1 base, and 3 bases lay outside the gene matches. Repertoires were generated with immunoSEQ multiplex PCR, while TCRdb's copy carries only in-frame clones and drops some. This sample has 160,000 or so clones, with approximately 93% found just once. The receptor was isolated from a woman in her fifties or sixties with COVID-19, enrolled during active disease. The chain couples TRBV3-1 (or the pseudogene TRBV3-2) to TRBJ2-7; 10 bases match TRBD2. The sequenced sample was peripheral blood. CDR3 DNA sequence: TGTGCCAGCAGCCAAGCAGTAGCGGGGGGCTACGAGCAGTACTTC. Translating gives CASSQAVAGGYEQYF.